This TCR beta chain was found in a study of T cell changes during pregnancy in multiple sclerosis. The germline V gene has CDR1 MGHRA and CDR2 YSYEKL. The CDR3 runs 15 residues. V was cut by 4 bases and J by 5 bases, with 17 bases left in between. Libraries were prepared by immunoSEQ multiplex PCR; TCRdb keeps only in-frame clonotypes and omits some of them. This sample carries about 69,000 clones, about nine tenths of them seen once, and the ten largest clones take roughly 1.3%. The input for sequencing was peripheral blood, taken in the third trimester of pregnancy. The TCR originated in a female donor with multiple sclerosis, enrolled in a pregnancy study. The chain couples TRBV4-1 to TRBJ2-5; tentative D call: TRBD1 (6 bases). The CDR3 here is CASSLLQGVRETQYF. The CDR3 nucleotides read TGCGCCAGCAGCCTGCTACAGGGAGTCCGGGAGACCCAGTACTTC.